These 27 T cell receptor beta chains were all obtained from the same sample, sequenced in a study of T cells and Merkel cell carcinoma outcomes. Assay used: immunoSEQ multiplex PCR; TCRdb lists only in-frame clones, some missing. Of 1,500 to 2,000 clones listed, about 90% are singletons. Sequenced material: tumor tissue from Merkel cell carcinoma. The receptors shown here come from a human donor with Merkel cell carcinoma.

The chain combines TRBV11-1 with TRBJ2-4; TRBD1 is a possible D gene (6 bases). The V gene lost 5 bases and the J gene lost 0 bases, with 14 bases spanning the gap. The CDR3 runs 16 residues. Germline loops: CDR1 SGHAT, CDR2 FQDESV (reference sequence). CDR3 region: CASSPTGYLAKNIQYF. The CDR3 DNA reads TGTGCCAGCAGCCCTACAGGGTATCTAGCCAAAAACATTCAGTACTTC.

The genes are TRBV7-2 and TRBJ2-3, with D possibly TRBD2 on 6 matching bases. Trimming removed 7 bases at V and 5 bases at J, with 13 bases between. This CDR3 is built from 13 residues. Germline CDR1 is SGHTA and CDR2 is FQGNSA. The CDR3 loop is CASIRTTQDTQYF. In nucleotides, the CDR3 is TGTGCCAGCATCAGGACTACCCAAGATACGCAGTATTTT.

V and J are TRBV28 and TRBJ1-1; D is ambiguous. CDR3 size: 13 residues. The V end was cut by 7 bases, the J end by 7 bases, with 16 bases between. CDR1 and CDR2 from the germline V gene are MDHEN and SYDVKM. The CDR3 DNA follows: TGTGCCAGCATGGGATTTCGACAAAGTGAAGCTTTCTTT. This codes for CASMGFRQSEAFF.

The chain has TRBV20-1 and TRBJ1-2; 8 bases are shared with TRBD1. CDR1 is DFQATT, CDR2 SNEGSKA, per germline (reference sequence). Unmatched junction bases numbered 3, after V lost 8 bases and J lost 4 bases. The CDR3 loop spans 11 amino acids. The CDR3 coding sequence is TGCAGTTCCCAGGGGGCCTATGGCTACACCTTC. Translating gives CSSQGAYGYTF.

Regarding this clone: The junction departs from germline at one end; a sequencing error may be responsible. The chain joins TRBV6-5 to TRBJ1-6, with 9 bases identical to TRBD1. This CDR3 region has 14 residues. Per the germline V gene, CDR1 is MNHEY and CDR2 is SVGAGI. CDR3 in DNA: TGTGCCAGCAGGCCCGGGACAGGGATTTCACTCCTCTACTTT. As protein: CASRPGTGISLLYF.

This chain uses TRBV4-1 with TRBJ1-1; D unresolved. CDR3 size: 13 residues. CDR1 and CDR2 from the germline V gene are MGHRA and YSYEKL. The germline V and J ends were trimmed by 3 bases and 3 bases, with 8 bases remaining between them. Here the CDR3 reads CASSHPGDTEAFF. Written as DNA, the CDR3 is TGCGCCAGCAGCCATCCCGGGGACACTGAAGCTTTCTTT.

The chain recombines TRBV7-9 with TRBJ1-1, with a tentative D call TRBD1 (5 bases). The CDR3 totals 14 residues. Germline lookup yields CDR1 SEHNR and CDR2 FQNEAQ (reference sequence). V was cut by 6 bases and J by 2 bases, with 13 bases left in between. CDR3 in amino acids: CASSPLQGNTEAFF. CDR3 bases: TGTGCCAGCAGTCCACTTCAGGGAAACACTGAAGCTTTCTTT.

This chain connects TRBV5-1 to TRBJ2-7; D ambiguous. CDR1 and CDR2 from the germline V gene are SGHRS and YFSETQ. The CDR3 is made up of 13 amino acids. Trimming removed 2 bases at V and 2 bases at J, with 8 bases between. DNA of the CDR3: TGCGCCAGCAGCTTTTACAGCGCCTACGAGCAGTACTTC. This codes for CASSFYSAYEQYF. Full variable domain (missing parts from reference TRBV5-1 and TRBJ2-7): KAGVTQTPRYLIKTRGQQVTLSCSPISGHRSVSWYQQTPGQGLQFLFEYFSETQRNKGNFPGRFSGRQFSNSRSEMNVSTLELGDSALYLCASSFYSAYEQYFGPGTRLTVT.

The table lists this clone with a count of one. The chain uses TRBV28 and TRBJ1-1; TRBD1 agrees at 7 bases. The CDR3 has 12 residues. The germline V gene encodes CDR1 MDHEN and CDR2 SYDVKM. J was trimmed by 9 bases and V by 5 bases; bases with no gene match: 6. The CDR3 loop reads CASSLRDSQAFF. CDR3 sequence (DNA): TGTGCCAGCAGTCTCCGGGACAGTCAAGCTTTCTTT.

V gene TRBV29-1 combines with J gene TRBJ1-3; 7 bases map to TRBD1. The V and J ends lost 5 bases and 0 bases, in that order; junction bases with no gene match: 7. This CDR3 region has 15 residues. Germline lookup yields CDR1 SQVTM and CDR2 ANQGSEA. The CDR3 DNA sequence: TGCAGCGTTACAGGGGCGAGGAGCTCTGGAAACACCATATATTTT. As protein: CSVTGARSSGNTIYF.

V gene TRBV19 combines with J gene TRBJ2-3; D may be TRBD1 (6 bases). The CDR3 runs 17 residues. V lost 1 base and J lost 0, with 14 bases in between. Germline CDR1 is LNHDA and CDR2 is SQIVND (reference sequence). As DNA, the CDR3 is TGTGCCAGTAGTATAGGTCAGGGGCGAAGAAGCACAGATACGCAGTATTTT. It codes for CASSIGQGRRSTDTQYF.

CDR3 DNA: TGTGCCAGCTCACCGGGGTATGGCCTAACCTACGAGCAGTACTTC. It is translated as CASSPGYGLTYEQYF. This chain links TRBV18 with TRBJ2-7, with unresolved D. CDR3 length equals 15 residues. Looked up from germline, CDR1 is KGHSH and CDR2 is LQKENI. The V gene lost 3 bases and the J gene lost 2 bases, with 14 bases spanning the gap.

Turning to this clone: At one end the junction does not follow the germline gene, possibly because of a read error. The rearrangement joins TRBV10-3 to TRBJ2-7, with D possibly TRBD2 on 6 matching bases. There are 12 residues in the CDR3. CDR1 and CDR2 (germline): ENHRY, SYGVKD. The chain's CDR3 is CAIGVPPGEQYF. CDR3 nucleotide sequence: TGTGCCATCGGAGTACCTCCGGGGGAGCAGTACTTT.

This clone occurred once. The chain couples TRBV6-1 to TRBJ1-1; D possibly corresponds to TRBD1 (6 bases). This CDR3 spans 14 amino acids. Germline V gene lookup returns CDR1 MNHNS and CDR2 SASEGT. V was shortened by 7 bases and J by 4 bases, with 16 bases between the two germline ends. The CDR3 loop reads CASNPGDKPTEAFF. CDR3 nucleotide sequence: TGTGCCAGCAACCCAGGGGACAAGCCCACTGAAGCTTTCTTT.

V is TRBV5-1 and J is TRBJ2-7; D unclear. The CDR3 has 14 amino acids. The V and J ends lost 7 bases and 7 bases respectively, with 21 bases between them. Per germline, CDR1 SGHRS and CDR2 YFSETQ. CDR3 sequence reads: CASSPKGVPEEQYF. The DNA of the CDR3 is TGCGCCAGCTCTCCAAAAGGCGTCCCGGAAGAGCAGTACTTC.

The chain uses TRBV7-9 and TRBJ1-1; TRBD1 might be the D (5 bases). Trimming left V 6 bases short and J 5 bases short, with 13 bases between. The germline V gene has CDR1 SEHNR and CDR2 FQNEAQ (reference sequence). The CDR3 extends over 13 amino acids. The DNA for the CDR3 is TGTGCCAGCAGTCCCGACGGGGGGACTGAAGCTTTCTTT. Protein product: CASSPDGGTEAFF.

The genes are TRBV6-5 and TRBJ1-3; D gene ambiguous. Between the trimmed V and J ends, which lost 0 bases and 4 bases, there was a span of 7 bases. The CDR3 spans 14 residues. Germline V gene lookup returns CDR1 MNHEY and CDR2 SVGAGI. The CDR3 here is CASSYSGSGNTIYF. The CDR3 DNA sequence: TGTGCCAGCAGTTACTCGGGAAGCGGAAACACCATATATTTT.

This chain joins TRBV19 and TRBJ1-1; no clear D gene. The CDR3 runs to 12 residues. The ends were cut back, 7 bases at V and 5 bases at J, with 11 bases in the middle. Germline lookup yields CDR1 LNHDA and CDR2 SQIVND (reference sequence). The CDR3 protein is CASKEARTEAFF. CDR3 bases: TGTGCCAGTAAGGAGGCGAGGACTGAAGCTTTCTTT.

The chain joins TRBV29-1 to TRBJ1-3, with D hard to call. The V and J ends lost 4 bases and 9 bases respectively, with 13 bases between them. CDR1 and CDR2 from the germline V gene are SQVTM and ANQGSEA. The CDR3 covers 12 residues. The CDR3 sequence: CSVAGYKGTIYF. The CDR3 DNA is TGCAGCGTTGCCGGATACAAAGGCACCATATATTTT.

V gene TRBV19 combines with J gene TRBJ1-5; tentative D call: TRBD1 (5 bases). V lost 3 bases, J lost 4 bases, and 10 bases lay in between. CDR3 length: 14 amino acids. The germline V gene encodes CDR1 LNHDA and CDR2 SQIVND (reference sequence). The CDR3: CASSIVGANQPQHF. Here the CDR3 DNA reads TGTGCCAGTAGTATCGTCGGGGCAAATCAGCCCCAGCATTTT.

This chain links TRBV11-2 with TRBJ2-3; possible D gene TRBD2, 6 bases. Germline V lookup: CDR1 SGHAT, CDR2 FQNNGV. The V gene lost 6 bases and the J gene lost 6 bases, with 13 bases spanning the gap. The CDR3 has 13 amino acids. CDR3 coding DNA: TGTGCCAGCAGTTCTAGCGCCGCGGATACGCAGTATTTT. Encoded protein: CASSSSAADTQYF.

The chain is built from TRBV9 and TRBJ2-3; 7 bases line up with TRBD2. In germline, CDR1 is SGDLS, CDR2 YYNGEE. V lost 3 bases to trimming and J lost 6 bases; unmatched junction nucleotides: 4. This CDR3 spans 13 amino acids. The CDR3 sequence: CASSASGGDTQYF. CDR3 DNA: TGTGCCAGCAGCGCCTCCGGGGGGGATACGCAGTATTTT.

V and J are TRBV9 and TRBJ1-1; D might be TRBD1 (5 bases). The V gene lost 3 bases and the J gene lost 5 bases, with 17 bases spanning the gap. CDR3 size: 15 residues. Germline CDR1 is SGDLS and CDR2 is YYNGEE. The CDR3 loop is CASSAARGAKTEAFF. Here the CDR3 DNA reads TGTGCCAGCAGCGCCGCGAGAGGGGCGAAAACTGAAGCTTTCTTT.

V and J are TRBV18 and TRBJ2-7; D remains unclear. Trimming removed 3 bases at V and 6 bases at J, with 12 bases between. The germline CDR1 and CDR2 sequences are KGHSH and LQKENI. CDR3 length: 13 residues. The CDR3 loop is CASSPPMMGEQYF. The CDR3 DNA sequence: TGTGCCAGCTCACCCCCGATGATGGGCGAGCAGTACTTC. Based on the CDR3 plus reference TRBV18 and TRBJ2-7, the full variable domain is NAGVMQNPRHLVRRRGQEARLRCSPMKGHSHVYWYRQLPEEGLKFMVYLQKENIIDESGMPKERFSAEFPKEGPSILRIQQVVRGDSAAYFCASSPPMMGEQYFGPGTRLTVT.

This chain joins TRBV5-3 and TRBJ1-3; tentative D call: TRBD1 (5 bases). TRBV5-3 is reported as an ORF; its role is uncertain. V lost 0 bases to trimming and J lost 3 bases, with 13 bases between them. This CDR3 is 16 amino acids long. The CDR3 DNA reads as TGTGCCAGAAGCTTGGATCGGGGGATTAGTGGAAACACCATATATTTT. This gives the protein CARSLDRGISGNTIYF.

This sequence joins TRBV30 and TRBJ2-3; perhaps D is TRBD1 or TRBD2 (6 bases each). The germline gives CDR1 GTSNPN, CDR2 SVGIG (reference sequence). CDR3 length: 14 residues. Trimming cost V 4 bases and J 2 bases, with 13 bases left between them. The CDR3 is CAWTRGLHTDTQYF. CDR3 nucleotide sequence: TGTGCCTGGACCCGGGGGCTGCACACAGATACGCAGTATTTT.

V gene TRBV5-5 combines with J gene TRBJ1-2; 7 bases align to TRBD1. The V and J ends lost 0 bases and 10 bases, in that order; junction bases with no gene match: 9. Germline assignment: CDR1 SGHKS and CDR2 YYEKEE (reference sequence). This CDR3 has 14 residues. CDR3 residues: CASSLGTGSRNYTF. The CDR3 DNA reads as TGTGCCAGCAGCTTGGGGACAGGATCGCGAAACTACACCTTC.